This is a list of T cell receptor beta chains from one sample in a study of shared clonotypes between healthy human individuals. The table came from immunoSEQ multiplex PCR; TCRdb's copy has only in-frame clones and leaves some out. The sample shows approximately 340,000 clones, under 80% of them seen only once. Input material: memory CD4+ T cells sorted from blood. The receptors were sampled from a man aged 25-45 years in good health. CDR3s include the opening cysteine and the closing phenylalanine or tryptophan. D genes are given only for firm matches. Only part of the rows carry a size: once, few, many, or a class if the clone is expanded.

D gene,clone size,V gene,J gene,CDR3 DNA,CDR3 protein
TRBD1,NA,TRBV5-6,TRBJ1-1,TGTGCCAGCACCGCAGTAGGAGGGGGCTGGGGTGAAGCTTTCTTT,CASTAVGGGWGEAFF
NA,NA,TRBV27,TRBJ1-5,TGTGCCAGCAGTGGTTTAGGGGGCAATCAGCCCCAGCATTTT,CASSGLGGNQPQHF
NA,NA,TRBV27,TRBJ2-5,TGTGCCAGCAGTTTAAGGGGACGGATGGAGACCCAGTACTTC,CASSLRGRMETQYF
NA,many,TRBV18,TRBJ1-2,TGTGCCAGCTCAACAGGGTTCGACTATGGCTACACCTTC,CASSTGFDYGYTF
TRBD1,NA,TRBV5-1,TRBJ1-1,TGCGCCAGCAGCTTGAACGGACAGGGTGACACTGAAGCTTTCTTT,CASSLNGQGDTEAFF
NA,NA,TRBV11-3,TRBJ2-7,TGTGCCAGCAGCTTATTCGGCAGCACTGGCGAGCAGTACTTC,CASSLFGSTGEQYF
NA,NA,TRBV7-6,TRBJ2-7,TGTGCCAGCAGCTTAGAGGCCTCGGAGGGGTACGAGCAGTACTTC,CASSLEASEGYEQYF
TRBD2,NA,TRBV10-1,TRBJ2-1,TGCGCCAGCAGCCCTGGGACTAGCGGGTGGCGGTTCTTC,CASSPGTSGWRFF
TRBD2,few,TRBV9,TRBJ2-1,TGTGCCAGCAGCGTAGGACCCCTAGCGGGAGGGCCTGGGGATGAGCAGTTCTTC,CASSVGPLAGGPGDEQFF
TRBD2,NA,TRBV6-5,TRBJ2-7,TGTGCCAGCAGTTACCGTGGGACTAGCGAGAGTTACGAGCAGTACTTC,CASSYRGTSESYEQYF
NA,NA,TRBV6-1,TRBJ1-4,TGTGCCAGCAGGGTCCGGACGCAAACTAATGAAAAACTGTTTTTT,CASRVRTQTNEKLFF
TRBD1,NA,TRBV18,TRBJ1-1,TGTGCCAGCTCACCGGGACAGGGGTACACTGAAGCTTTCTTT,CASSPGQGYTEAFF
TRBD1,NA,TRBV7-9,TRBJ2-7,TGTGCCAGCAGCGTACCGGGACAGGGCTACGAGCAGTACTTC,CASSVPGQGYEQYF
TRBD1,NA,TRBV14,TRBJ2-7,TGTGCCAGCACCCCGACAGGGGGCTACGAGCAGTACTTC,CASTPTGGYEQYF
NA,many,TRBV7-8,TRBJ2-6,TGTGCCAGCACCCCTTCATCGCGCGTTGGGGCCAACGTCCTGACTTTC,CASTPSSRVGANVLTF
NA,once,TRBV28,TRBJ1-4,TGTGCCAGCAGTTTAGGCCCCTACGGGGGCCAATCTGAAAAACTGTTTTTT,CASSLGPYGGQSEKLFF
TRBD2,NA,TRBV6-1,TRBJ2-3,TGTGCCAGCAGTATGGTAAGCGGGAGCTCAGATACGCAGTATTTT,CASSMVSGSSDTQYF
NA,NA,TRBV7-8,TRBJ2-3,TGTGCCAGCAGCGTGGTTTGGGCCGCGGGCACAGATACGCAGTATTTT,CASSVVWAAGTDTQYF
NA,NA,TRBV5-5,TRBJ1-3,TGTGCCAGCAGCTTGCTAGGGCTTGTGAACACCATATATTTT,CASSLLGLVNTIYF
NA,NA,TRBV27,TRBJ2-3,TGTGCCAGCAGTTTCTACCGGGACTCCCTCATTACGGATACGCAGTATTTT,CASSFYRDSLITDTQYF
NA,many,TRBV27,TRBJ2-3,TGTGCCAGCACCCGTGACAGGACTACAGATACGCAGTATTTT,CASTRDRTTDTQYF
TRBD2,NA,TRBV7-3,TRBJ2-3,TGTGCCAGCAGCCCCGGAGTAGCGGGACGGAACACAGATACGCAGTATTTT,CASSPGVAGRNTDTQYF
TRBD2,NA,TRBV7-2,TRBJ2-1,TGTGCCAGTCAGAGCGGGACCTACAATGAGCAGTTCTTC,CASQSGTYNEQFF
NA,many,TRBV5-4,TRBJ2-7,TGTGCCAGCAGCTTTAAAGGGTTGCCCTACGAGCAGTACTTC,CASSFKGLPYEQYF
NA,NA,TRBV29-1,TRBJ1-2,TGCAGCGTTGCCGGGGAGAACTATGGCTACACCTTC,CSVAGENYGYTF
TRBD2,NA,TRBV25-1,TRBJ2-1,TGTGCCAGCAGTGAAAGACTAGCGGGGCCTTATGGTGAGCAGTTCTTC,CASSERLAGPYGEQFF
NA,NA,TRBV29-1,TRBJ1-3,TGCAGCGTGTCATTGGGGGTCTCTGGAAACACCATATATTTT,CSVSLGVSGNTIYF
NA,NA,TRBV19,TRBJ1-4,TGTGCCAGTATCGGTGAGGGGCGGGGAGCTAATGAAAAACTGTTTTTT,CASIGEGRGANEKLFF
NA,NA,TRBV5-1,TRBJ2-6,TGCGCCAGCAGAGGATATGAGGCCAACGTCCTGACTTTC,CASRGYEANVLTF
NA,NA,TRBV4-2,TRBJ1-3,TGTGCCAGCAGCCAAGATTTGGGGTCTGGAAACACCATATATTTT,CASSQDLGSGNTIYF
TRBD2,NA,TRBV7-2,TRBJ2-7,TGTGCCAGCAGCTTAGCACTAGCGGTTCCCTACGAGCAGTACTTC,CASSLALAVPYEQYF
NA,NA,TRBV7-2,TRBJ2-7,TGTGCCAGCAGCCTACAGGCCTACGAGCAGTACTTC,CASSLQAYEQYF
NA,NA,TRBV21-1,TRBJ2-7,TGTGCCAGCAGCATTCTACAGGGTGGTAGCTCCTACGAGCAGTACTTC,CASSILQGGSSYEQYF
NA,NA,TRBV7-2,TRBJ2-1,TGTGCCAGCAGCCCACCCGGTCAATACAATGAGCAGTTCTTC,CASSPPGQYNEQFF
TRBD1,NA,TRBV7-2,TRBJ1-2,TGTGCCAGCAGCTTAACCCGGACAGGGAGAGGCTACACCTTC,CASSLTRTGRGYTF
NA,NA,TRBV7-2,TRBJ2-1,TGTGCCAGCAGCTTATCCGCGTCCTCCTACAATGAGCAGTTCTTC,CASSLSASSYNEQFF
NA,NA,TRBV27,TRBJ2-7,TGTGCCAGCAGTTACCCAGAGCAGTACTTC,CASSYPEQYF
NA,many,TRBV14,TRBJ2-3,TGTGCCAGCAGCCAAGATCGACTAGGTGGGGGCACAGATACGCAGTATTTT,CASSQDRLGGGTDTQYF
NA,NA,TRBV5-8,TRBJ2-7,TGTGCCAGCAGCAAATCCCCCAGGGGAAATTCTTACGAGCAGTACTTC,CASSKSPRGNSYEQYF
TRBD1,NA,TRBV28,TRBJ2-7,TGTGCCAGCAGTCATAATAGCAGACAGGGGACCTCCTACGAGCAGTACTTC,CASSHNSRQGTSYEQYF
TRBD1,NA,TRBV5-4,TRBJ2-6,TGTGCCAGCCCGGGACAGGGATTAACTGGGGCCAACGTCCTGACTTTC,CASPGQGLTGANVLTF
TRBD1,NA,TRBV18,TRBJ2-7,TGTGCCAGCTCACGAACCGGGACAGACGGCGAGCAGTACTTC,CASSRTGTDGEQYF
NA,NA,TRBV18,TRBJ1-1,TGTGCCAGCTCACCCAGAGCCGCAGGGGACACTGAAGCTTTCTTT,CASSPRAAGDTEAFF
NA,NA,TRBV2,TRBJ2-1,TGTGCCAGCAGTGATCCGGCCTATGAGCAGTTCTTC,CASSDPAYEQFF
NA,NA,TRBV28,TRBJ1-2,TGTGCCAGCAGTAGGGGCGCGACGCTTAACTATGGCTACACCTTC,CASSRGATLNYGYTF
NA,NA,TRBV25-1,TRBJ2-1,TGTGCCAGCAGTGAATTACAGGGTATCGATGGGGGTGAGCAGTTCTTC,CASSELQGIDGGEQFF
TRBD2,many,TRBV18,TRBJ2-1,TGTGCCAGCTCACCCGATAGCGGGAGGAGTAGGGTTACAGGGGAGCAGTTCTTC,CASSPDSGRSRVTGEQFF
NA,NA,TRBV5-1,TRBJ1-1,TGCGCCAGCAGCTTGTGGCTCCGAACTATGAACACTGAAGCTTTCTTT,CASSLWLRTMNTEAFF
NA,NA,TRBV7-8,TRBJ2-5,TGTGCCAGCAGCTTAGACCCCCGGTTCAATGGAGAGACCCAGTACTTC,CASSLDPRFNGETQYF
TRBD1,NA,TRBV15,TRBJ2-5,TGTGCCACCAGCGTTAGGACAGGGCGAGAGACCCAGTACTTC,CATSVRTGRETQYF
TRBD1,NA,TRBV5-4,TRBJ1-1,TGTGCCAGCAGCTGGGGACAGGACCCCACTGAAGCTTTCTTT,CASSWGQDPTEAFF
NA,NA,TRBV7-2,TRBJ2-3,TGTGCCAGCAGCTTAGTGGGTGTAGATACGCAGTATTTT,CASSLVGVDTQYF
NA,NA,TRBV6-1,TRBJ2-7,TGTGCCAGCGGGATGGCCTACGAGCAGTACTTC,CASGMAYEQYF
NA,NA,TRBV28,TRBJ2-3,TGTGCCAGCAGTTTCTCGGGGAGTCTTGGCACAGATACGCAGTATTTT,CASSFSGSLGTDTQYF
NA,many,TRBV2,TRBJ1-1,TGTGCCAGCAGTGAAGATATGGGGCGAGTTCTATTGGTGGCTGAAGCTTTCTTT,CASSEDMGRVLLVAEAFF
NA,NA,TRBV6-5,TRBJ1-1,TGTGCCAGCAGGACACAGGGTGTGAACACTGAAGCTTTCTTT,CASRTQGVNTEAFF
NA,NA,TRBV18,TRBJ1-4,TGTGCCAGCTCACCACCAGACGGAAAACTGTTTTTT,CASSPPDGKLFF
NA,NA,TRBV19,TRBJ1-5,TGTGCCAGTAGTTCCAGGGACGGGATCAATCAGCCCCAGCATTTT,CASSSRDGINQPQHF
TRBD1,NA,TRBV7-2,TRBJ1-2,TGTGCCAGAACGACAGGGGGTAGTGGAAGAGGCGGCTACACCTTC,CARTTGGSGRGGYTF
NA,NA,TRBV6-1,TRBJ2-1,TGTGCCAGCAGTCGGGCCCCAGAAAAGGAATATGAGCAGTTCTTC,CASSRAPEKEYEQFF